The 3 T cell receptor beta chains below were found in one sample sequenced in a study of blood T cell repertoires in COVID-19 (dated by TCRdb to 2018 to 2020). The receptor library was made with the immunoSEQ multiplex PCR assay. TCRdb provides this immuneACCESS table in a form limited to in-frame rearrangements. Some clones are lacking; in checked studies, under half of them reflect an unresolved V gene, and why the rest are absent is not known. For this sample there are about 160,000 clones; about nine tenths appear just once. The ten top clones hold over 3.5% of the sample. Material for sequencing was peripheral blood. All receptors come from a woman aged 55-70 years who had recovered from COVID-19.

The V call is TRBV6-5, the J call TRBJ2-7; D perhaps matches TRBD2 (5 bases). CDR1 and CDR2 (germline): MNHEY, SVGAGI. The V end lost 0 bases, the J end lost 4 bases, and 10 bases lay between the germline ends. This CDR3 region has 14 residues. CDR3 in amino acids: CASSYSRARYEQYF. CDR3 bases: TGTGCCAGCAGTTACTCGAGGGCGAGGTACGAGCAGTACTTC.

This sequence joins TRBV28 and TRBJ2-1, with D possibly being TRBD1 (6 bases). V was shortened by 4 bases and J by 9 bases, with 22 bases between the two germline ends. This CDR3 contains 16 residues. Germline V gene data show CDR1 as MDHEN and CDR2 as SYDVKM. CDR3 sequence reads: CASSSGSTGRVGEQFF. CDR3 coding DNA: TGTGCCAGCAGTTCGGGGTCTACAGGGAGAGTGGGTGAGCAGTTCTTC.

The chain joins TRBV5-1 to TRBJ2-7; 9 bases match TRBD1. V shed 4 bases, J shed 3 bases, and the junction held 5 bases outside the gene matches. This CDR3 contains 14 residues. The germline V gene has CDR1 SGHRS and CDR2 YFSETQ. CDR3 amino acids: CASSTRDRDYEQYF. The CDR3 DNA reads TGCGCCAGCAGCACCAGGGACAGGGACTACGAGCAGTACTTC. Looking up the rest from reference TRBV5-1 and TRBJ2-7 gives the full variable domain: KAGVTQTPRYLIKTRGQQVTLSCSPISGHRSVSWYQQTPGQGLQFLFEYFSETQRNKGNFPGRFSGRQFSNSRSEMNVSTLELGDSALYLCASSTRDRDYEQYFGPGTRLTVT.